This TCR beta chain stems from a study of a mutant IDH1 vaccine in newly diagnosed glioma. About the study: Standard pretreatment was either radiotherapy, temozolomide, or, for most, radiochemotherapy with temozolomide. General study points: The vaccine induced immune responses, and these occurred in around 93% of patients.

Described time point: week 47, end of study. Topical imiquimod accompanied each vaccine dose, which consisted of 300 ug of mutant IDH1 20-mer peptide. Only one count was recorded for this clone. Its antigen remains unknown. Generated by immunoSEQ multiplex PCR, the TCRdb table keeps only in-frame clones and is missing some. In the table there are tens of thousands of clones, around 92% of which are singletons. The sequencing used PBMCs, collected from a glioma patient whose treatment included an IDH1 peptide vaccine. This clonotype was obtained from a woman aged 50 to 60 with glioma.

In DNA form, the CDR3 reads TGTGCCAGCAGCGTAGATCAGCGGGAGGGGCCTAGGGATACGCAGTATTTT. Translation gives CASSVDQREGPRDTQYF. The V and J genes are TRBV9 and TRBJ2-3; 10 bases agree with TRBD2. This CDR3 has 17 amino acids. V dropped 0 bases and J dropped 6; count of bases not matched to a gene: 10. Germline assignment: CDR1 SGDLS and CDR2 YYNGEE.